In its sample, the clone carrying this T cell receptor beta chain was seen many times. No antigen is known for it. Recently diagnosed hyperthyroidism of less than 2 months' duration affected patients aged 18 to 65. The diagnoses drew upon clinical symptoms, serum thyroxine and TRAb, thyroid ultrasound and orbital computed tomography. Researchers amplified the TCR beta CDR3 regions from RNA transcripts. Researchers ran a first-round RT-PCR on the TCR CDR3 using the HTBI primer set. TCRdb fed the multiplex PCR reads into MiXCR, producing one record per CDR3 protein. The repertoire consists of more than 450,000 distinct CDR3 sequences, with around 15% occurring once and the leading ten covering approximately 15%. The V gene's germline CDR1 is SEHNR and CDR2 FQNEAQ (reference sequence). The CDR3 spans 14 residues. Trimming took off 1 base at V and 4 bases at J, with 10 bases between the two ends. The data belong to a study of T cells in Graves' hyperthyroidism and ophthalmopathy.

Study-level points and caveats: Most expanded thyroid clonotypes above 0.001 also appeared in blood. Before onset, by a median of around 6.1 months, the model predicted ophthalmopathy.

Sequencing was performed on blood. This sequence joins TRBV7-9 and TRBJ2-5, with D possibly TRBD1 on 6 matching bases. This clonotype was sampled from a woman in her forties with Graves' hyperthyroidism. The CDR3 loop is CASSLEVRGETQYF. CDR3 DNA sequence: TGTGCCAGCAGCTTAGAGGTCAGGGGAGAGACCCAGTACTTC. The variable domain in full, with the rest retrieved from reference TRBV7-9 and TRBJ2-5, is DTGVSQNPRHKITKRGQNVTFRCDPISEHNRLYWYRQTLGQGPEFLTYFQNEAQLEKSRLLSDRFSAERPKGSFSTLEIQRTEQGDSAMYLCASSLEVRGETQYFGPGTRLLVL.